This T cell receptor beta chain came from a study of cytomegalovirus exposure and HLA in healthy donors. Study-level findings and limits: Compared with the roughly 700-donor mean, an Asian-associated ancestry cluster reportedly had fewer N-insertions, according to a later analysis.

The V and J ends lost 4 bases and 7 bases respectively, with 14 bases between them. CDR3 length: 13 residues. Germline V gene lookup returns CDR1 SGHNT and CDR2 YYREEE (reference sequence). Note on this clone: Antigen specificity is unknown.

PCR employed 60 Vbeta and 13 Jbeta primers. Only in-frame clones appear in the TCRdb table, and some are missing; sequencing was by immunoSEQ multiplex PCR. This repertoire includes some 120,000 clones. V and J are TRBV5-4 and TRBJ2-5, with D possibly being TRBD1 (6 bases). Source material: PBMCs. This TCR came from a man in his thirties or forties in good health and CMV-seronegative. CDR3 protein: CASSPGTTATQYF. The DNA for the CDR3 is TGTGCCAGCAGCCCCGGGACAACGGCGACCCAGTACTTC.